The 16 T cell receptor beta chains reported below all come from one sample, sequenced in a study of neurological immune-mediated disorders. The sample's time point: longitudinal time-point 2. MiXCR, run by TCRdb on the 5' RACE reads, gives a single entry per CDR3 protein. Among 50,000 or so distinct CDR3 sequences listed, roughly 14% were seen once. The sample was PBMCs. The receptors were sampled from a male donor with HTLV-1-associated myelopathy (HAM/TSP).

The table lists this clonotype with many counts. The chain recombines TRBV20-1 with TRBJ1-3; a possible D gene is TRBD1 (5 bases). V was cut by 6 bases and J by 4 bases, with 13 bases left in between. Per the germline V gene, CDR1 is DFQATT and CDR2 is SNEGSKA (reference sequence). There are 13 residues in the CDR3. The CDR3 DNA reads TGCAGTGCCGAGGGGACTGGAGGAAACACCATATATTTT. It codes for CSAEGTGGNTIYF.

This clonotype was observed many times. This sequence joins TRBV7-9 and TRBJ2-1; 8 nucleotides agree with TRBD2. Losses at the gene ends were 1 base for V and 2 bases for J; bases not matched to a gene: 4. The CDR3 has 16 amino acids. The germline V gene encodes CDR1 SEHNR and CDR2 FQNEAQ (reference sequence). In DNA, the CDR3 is TGTGCCAGCAGCTTAGGATTAGCGGGGACCTACAATGAGCAGTTCTTC. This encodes CASSLGLAGTYNEQFF.

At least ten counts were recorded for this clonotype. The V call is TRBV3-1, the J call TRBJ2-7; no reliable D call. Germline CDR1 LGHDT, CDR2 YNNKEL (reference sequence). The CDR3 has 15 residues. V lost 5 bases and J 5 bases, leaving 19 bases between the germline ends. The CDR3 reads CASSVDRVRPHEQYF. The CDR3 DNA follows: TGTGCCAGCAGCGTAGACCGTGTGAGGCCGCACGAGCAGTACTTC.

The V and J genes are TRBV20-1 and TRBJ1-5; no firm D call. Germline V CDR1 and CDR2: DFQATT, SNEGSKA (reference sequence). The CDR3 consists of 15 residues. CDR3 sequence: CSLEEGRQLNQPQHF. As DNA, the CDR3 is TGCAGCCTGGAGGAAGGACGGCAGCTTAATCAGCCCCAGCATTTT.

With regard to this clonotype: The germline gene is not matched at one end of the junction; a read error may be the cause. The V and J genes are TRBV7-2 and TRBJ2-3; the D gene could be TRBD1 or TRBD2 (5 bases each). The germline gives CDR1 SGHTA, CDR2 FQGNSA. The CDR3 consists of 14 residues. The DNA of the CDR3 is TGTGCCAGTAGCTCCGGGACCCTCTCGGGTAGGCAGTATTTT. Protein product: CASSSGTLSGRQYF.

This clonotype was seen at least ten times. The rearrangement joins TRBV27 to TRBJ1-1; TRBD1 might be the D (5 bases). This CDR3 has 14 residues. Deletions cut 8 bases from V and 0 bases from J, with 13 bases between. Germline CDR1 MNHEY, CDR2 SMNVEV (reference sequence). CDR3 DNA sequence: TGTGCCAGCGGTAAGGGACTGATGAACACTGAAGCTTTCTTT. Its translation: CASGKGLMNTEAFF.

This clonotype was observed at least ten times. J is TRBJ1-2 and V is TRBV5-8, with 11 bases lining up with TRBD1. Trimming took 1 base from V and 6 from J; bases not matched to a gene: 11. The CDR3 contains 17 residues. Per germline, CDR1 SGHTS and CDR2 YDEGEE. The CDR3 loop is CASSLTVGTGGLDGYTF. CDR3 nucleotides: TGTGCCAGCAGCTTGACGGTCGGGACAGGGGGTCTGGATGGCTACACCTTC.

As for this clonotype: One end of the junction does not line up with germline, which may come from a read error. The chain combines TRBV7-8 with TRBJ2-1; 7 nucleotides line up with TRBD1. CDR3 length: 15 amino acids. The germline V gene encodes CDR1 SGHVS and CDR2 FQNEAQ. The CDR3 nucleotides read TGTGCCAGCAGCGACCGACAGGGCTCCTACGATGAGCAGTTCTTC. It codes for CASSDRQGSYDEQFF. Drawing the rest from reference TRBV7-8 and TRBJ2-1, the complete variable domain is GAGVSQSPRYKVAKRGQDVALRCDPISGHVSLFWYQQALGQGPEFLTYFQNEAQLDKSGLPSDRFFAERPEGSVSTLKIQRTQQEDSAVYLCASSDRQGSYDEQFFGPGTRLTVL.

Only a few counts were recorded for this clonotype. DNA of the CDR3: TGCGCCAGCAGCCTAAGGGGGGGCGCAGAGACCCAGTACTTC. It translates to CASSLRGGAETQYF. This chain uses TRBV5-1 with TRBJ2-5, with D possibly matching TRBD2 (7 bases). The V end lost 4 bases, the J end lost 4 bases, and 14 bases lay between the germline ends. The CDR3 runs 14 residues. Germline V gene data show CDR1 as SGHRS and CDR2 as YFSETQ. The full variable domain, its missing parts supplied by reference TRBV5-1 and TRBJ2-5, is KAGVTQTPRYLIKTRGQQVTLSCSPISGHRSVSWYQQTPGQGLQFLFEYFSETQRNKGNFPGRFSGRQFSNSRSEMNVSTLELGDSALYLCASSLRGGAETQYFGPGTRLLVL.

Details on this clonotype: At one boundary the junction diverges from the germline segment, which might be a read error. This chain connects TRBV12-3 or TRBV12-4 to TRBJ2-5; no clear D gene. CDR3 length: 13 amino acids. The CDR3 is CASSPGHQKTQCF. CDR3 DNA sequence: TGTGCCAGCAGCCCCGGGCACCAAAAGACCCAGTGCTTC.

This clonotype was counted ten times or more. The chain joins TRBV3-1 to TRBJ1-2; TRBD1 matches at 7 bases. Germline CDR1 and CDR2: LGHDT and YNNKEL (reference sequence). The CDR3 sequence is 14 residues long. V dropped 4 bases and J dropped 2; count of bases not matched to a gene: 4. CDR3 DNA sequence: TGTGCCAGCAGCCGCTCGACAGGGAACTATGGCTACACCTTC. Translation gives CASSRSTGNYGYTF.

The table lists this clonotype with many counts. CDR3 amino acids: CSARDLAGESPLHF. The CDR3, as DNA: TGCAGTGCTAGAGATCTGGCAGGGGAATCACCCCTCCACTTT. The chain recombines TRBV20-1 with TRBJ1-6, with TRBD1 as a possible D gene (6 bases). Trimming removed 0 bases from V and 10 bases from J, with 13 bases in between. The CDR3 has 14 residues. Per germline, CDR1 DFQATT and CDR2 SNEGSKA (reference sequence).

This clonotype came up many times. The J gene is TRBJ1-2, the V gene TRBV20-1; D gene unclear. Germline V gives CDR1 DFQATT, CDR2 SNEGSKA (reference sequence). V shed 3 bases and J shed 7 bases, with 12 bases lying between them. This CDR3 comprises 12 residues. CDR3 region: CSASPPGGGYTF. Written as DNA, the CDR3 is TGCAGTGCTAGCCCCCCGGGTGGTGGCTACACCTTC.

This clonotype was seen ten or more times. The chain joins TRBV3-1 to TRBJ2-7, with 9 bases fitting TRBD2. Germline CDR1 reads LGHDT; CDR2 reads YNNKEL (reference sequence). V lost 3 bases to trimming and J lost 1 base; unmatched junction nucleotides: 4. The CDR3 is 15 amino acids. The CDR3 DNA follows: TGTGCCAGCAGCCAGGGGCTAGCGGGGTCCTACGAGCAGTACTTC. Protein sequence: CASSQGLAGSYEQYF.

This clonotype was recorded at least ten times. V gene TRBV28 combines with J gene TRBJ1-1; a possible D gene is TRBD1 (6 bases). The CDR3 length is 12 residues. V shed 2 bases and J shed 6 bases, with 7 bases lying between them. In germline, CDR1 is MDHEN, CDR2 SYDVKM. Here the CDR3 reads CASSLGTSEAFF. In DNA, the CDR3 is TGTGCCAGCAGTTTAGGGACATCTGAAGCTTTCTTT.

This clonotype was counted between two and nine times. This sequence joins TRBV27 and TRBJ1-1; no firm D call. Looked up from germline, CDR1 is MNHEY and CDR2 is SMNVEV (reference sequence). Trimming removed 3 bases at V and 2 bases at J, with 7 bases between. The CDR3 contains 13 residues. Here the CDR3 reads CASSFRSNTEAFF. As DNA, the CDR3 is TGTGCCAGCAGTTTCCGATCCAACACTGAAGCTTTCTTT.